These 11 T cell receptor beta chains were sequenced from one sample in a study of OX40 agonist ivuxolimab in advanced cancers. Generated by immunoSEQ multiplex PCR, the TCRdb table keeps only in-frame clones and is missing some. The sample yields 45,000 to 65,000 clones, approximately 88% seen once. The sequencing here drew on CD4+ or CD8+ T cells sorted from blood, taken in a trial of the OX40 agonist ivuxolimab. The receptors derive from an adult with an advanced solid tumor such as melanoma, head and neck, liver or kidney cancer.

The V and J genes are TRBV29-1 and TRBJ1-4; maybe TRBD1 (6 bases). The CDR3 spans 14 residues. Germline CDR1 reads SQVTM; CDR2 reads ANQGSEA. With 6 bases removed from V and 4 bases from J, the gap between germline ends came to 15 bases. CDR3 nucleotide sequence: TGCAGCGTCCTGAGGACAGCCAATAATGAAAAACTGTTTTTT. Translated: CSVLRTANNEKLFF.

This rearrangement joins TRBV19 to TRBJ1-5; D remains ambiguous. CDR1 is LNHDA, CDR2 SQIVND, per germline (reference sequence). Between the trimmed V and J ends, which lost 3 bases and 0 bases, there was a span of 9 bases. The CDR3 totals 15 residues. The CDR3 bases are TGTGCCAGTAGTATGCTCGGGTCTAGCAATCAGCCCCAGCATTTT. Translating it yields CASSMLGSSNQPQHF.

The chain joins TRBV4-1 to TRBJ2-6; 12 bases line up with TRBD1. CDR1 is MGHRA and CDR2 is YSYEKL in the germline V gene. The CDR3 loop spans 18 amino acids. Trimming took 5 bases from V and 1 from J; bases not matched to a gene: 6. The CDR3 DNA is TGCGCCAGCAGCGGCCGGGACAGGGGGCTTTCTGGGGCCAACGTCCTGACTTTC. It is translated as CASSGRDRGLSGANVLTF.

DNA of the CDR3: TGCAGCGTTGAGGACCTCCAGGGTGGGACTGAAGCTTTCTTT. Encoded protein: CSVEDLQGGTEAFF. The chain recombines TRBV29-1 with TRBJ1-1; D might be TRBD1 (5 bases). This CDR3 region has 14 residues. Trimming shortened V by 3 bases and J by 5 bases, and 16 bases separated the two germline ends. Germline V gene lookup returns CDR1 SQVTM and CDR2 ANQGSEA.

This clone occurred a few times. The rearrangement links TRBV6-1 to TRBJ2-1; 7 nucleotides align to TRBD1. Per the germline V gene, CDR1 is MNHNS and CDR2 is SASEGT. The CDR3 length is 15 residues. Germline trimming cut 1 base from V and 5 bases from J; bases unmatched to any gene: 5. The CDR3 loop is CASSEGQGFNNEQFF. The DNA of the CDR3 is TGTGCCAGCAGTGAAGGACAGGGTTTCAACAATGAGCAGTTCTTC.

The V call is TRBV6-1, the J call TRBJ2-5; either TRBD1 or TRBD2 may supply D (5 bases each). The germline gives CDR1 MNHNS, CDR2 SASEGT. Trimming shortened V by 2 bases and J by 3 bases, and 13 bases separated the two germline ends. The CDR3 has 15 amino acids. This CDR3 is CASSELGTAKETQYF. CDR3 sequence (DNA): TGTGCCAGCAGTGAACTCGGGACGGCCAAAGAGACCCAGTACTTC.

The rearrangement links TRBV6-6 to TRBJ2-7; 10 positions agree with TRBD1. The CDR3 covers 15 residues. The ends lost 6 bases at V and 5 bases at J; junction bases unmatched: 10. Germline loops: CDR1 MNHNY, CDR2 SVGAGI (reference sequence). CDR3 amino acids: CASSSYGTGVDEQYF. As DNA, the CDR3 is TGTGCCAGCAGCTCTTACGGGACAGGGGTCGACGAGCAGTACTTC.

V is TRBV29-1 and J is TRBJ2-3; 8 nucleotides match TRBD1. With V trimmed by 6 bases and J by 2 bases, 10 bases remained unmatched. In germline, CDR1 is SQVTM, CDR2 ANQGSEA. The CDR3 length is 15 residues. CDR3: CSVHQGAISTDTQYF. As DNA, the CDR3 is TGCAGCGTCCACCAGGGGGCGATATCCACAGATACGCAGTATTTT.

Only one count was recorded for this clone. The V gene is TRBV5-3, the J gene TRBJ1-2; D is unresolved. TRBV5-3 is filed as an ORF, its function uncertain. Trimming pared 8 bases from V and 4 bases from J, leaving 18 bases between. CDR3 size: 14 residues. CDR3 sequence (DNA): TGTGCCAGCAGCCGGCCGGGAGGGAGCTATGGCTACACCTTC. Protein: CASSRPGGSYGYTF.

The chain uses TRBV7-9 and TRBJ2-7; D not resolved. The ends were cut back, 1 base at V and 2 bases at J, with 12 bases in the middle. Germline V gene lookup returns CDR1 SEHNR and CDR2 FQNEAQ (reference sequence). There are 15 residues in the CDR3. CDR3 sequence: CASSLEGGGAYEQYF. The DNA of the CDR3 is TGTGCCAGCAGCTTAGAAGGCGGCGGAGCCTACGAGCAGTACTTC.

The V and J genes are TRBV6-1 and TRBJ1-6; D call uncertain. Trimming took off 0 bases at V and 14 bases at J, with 14 bases between the two ends. CDR1 is MNHNS, CDR2 SASEGT, per germline. The CDR3 sequence is 14 residues long. The CDR3 reads CASSEAEIVVSLHF. The CDR3 bases are TGTGCCAGCAGTGAAGCGGAAATAGTGGTGTCCCTCCACTTT.